A single sample is the source of the 25 T cell receptor beta chains below, sequenced in a study of molecular identifiers for immune sequencing clone quantification. TCRdb itself ran the PCR reads through MiXCR, one entry per CDR3 protein. The profile shows 400,000 to 600,000 distinct CDR3 sequences, over 20% of them singletons. Source material: naive CD8+ T cells from blood, with Jurkat cell RNA spiked in. The sample's subset: FACS-sorted CD8+CD4-CCR7+CD45RA+ naive T cells. These receptor sequences come from a human donor in good health. Some libraries in this study had Jurkat cell RNA spiked in.

This clonotype was seen a handful of times. The V and J genes are TRBV9 and TRBJ2-6, with D possibly matching TRBD2 (6 bases). Germline V CDR1 and CDR2: SGDLS, YYNGEE. The CDR3 is 16 residues long. Trimming shortened V by 0 bases and J by 0 bases, and 7 bases separated the two germline ends. The CDR3 is CASSVVGGSGANVLTF. The CDR3 DNA follows: TGTGCCAGCAGCGTAGTCGGGGGCTCTGGGGCCAACGTCCTGACTTTC.

V usage is TRBV11-2 and J usage is TRBJ2-3, with 10 bases fitting TRBD1. V trimming: 5 bases; J trimming: 8 bases; junction bases outside the gene matches: 10. CDR1 and CDR2 (germline): SGHAT, FQNNGV. The CDR3 totals 15 residues. CDR3 sequence (DNA): TGTGCCAGCAGCGAGACAGGGGGCAGGCCAGTTACGCAGTATTTT. As protein: CASSETGGRPVTQYF.

This clonotype has at least ten counts. The chain links TRBV5-5 to TRBJ1-1, with 10 bases that match TRBD1. CDR3 length: 13 residues. V lost 0 bases, J lost 10 bases, and 3 bases stayed unmatched. Per germline, CDR1 SGHKS and CDR2 YYEKEE (reference sequence). The CDR3 here is CASSLGQGAAAFF. The CDR3 DNA sequence: TGTGCCAGCAGCTTGGGACAGGGGGCTGCAGCTTTCTTT. Combining the CDR3 with reference TRBV5-5 and TRBJ1-1 gives the whole variable domain DAGVTQSPTHLIKTRGQQVTLRCSPISGHKSVSWYQQVLGQGPQFIFQYYEKEERGRGNFPDRFSARQFPNYSSELNVNALLLGDSALYLCASSLGQGAAAFFGQGTRLTVV.

The chain combines TRBV4-2 with TRBJ2-7, with 8 bases lining up with TRBD2. The V gene's germline CDR1 is LGHNA and CDR2 YNFKEQ. The ends lost 0 bases at V and 3 bases at J; junction bases unmatched: 10. The CDR3 is made up of 17 amino acids. The CDR3 reads CASSQEGPGLVGYEQYF. The DNA of the CDR3 is TGTGCCAGCAGCCAAGAGGGTCCGGGACTAGTCGGCTACGAGCAGTACTTC.

Here the CDR3 DNA reads TGTGCCAGCAGCCCGCGGACTAGCGGGGGGGCCTCGGATACGCAGTATTTT. Its protein is CASSPRTSGGASDTQYF. V usage is TRBV5-4 and J usage is TRBJ2-3; 15 positions match TRBD2. V shed 4 bases and J 6 bases; nucleotides not matched to a gene: 9. The CDR3 length is 17 residues. From germline, CDR1 is SGHNT and CDR2 YYREEE (reference sequence).

The chain combines TRBV19 with TRBJ1-6, with 10 bases that match TRBD1. Per the germline V gene, CDR1 is LNHDA and CDR2 is SQIVND (reference sequence). The J segment lost 9 bases and the V segment lost 1 base, leaving 3 bases of the junction unmatched. This CDR3 is built from 15 residues. DNA for the CDR3: TGTGCCAGTAGTATAGGGGACAGGGGACGTTCACCCCTCCACTTT. Translated, it gives CASSIGDRGRSPLHF.

V is TRBV5-6 and J is TRBJ2-2; 8 nucleotides line up with TRBD1. This CDR3 has 16 residues. In germline, CDR1 is SGHDT, CDR2 YYEEEE. V was clipped by 4 bases and J by 5 bases; unmatched bases: 10. CDR3 nucleotide sequence: TGTGCCAGCAGCAACGGACAGGGAGTGGGGACCGGGGAGCTGTTTTTT. Translation gives CASSNGQGVGTGELFF.

The chain couples TRBV27 to TRBJ2-7; TRBD1 agrees at 7 bases. Germline-derived CDR1 and CDR2 are MNHEY and SMNVEV (reference sequence). Germline trimming cut 2 bases from V and 1 base from J; bases unmatched to any gene: 8. The CDR3 runs 16 residues. The CDR3 bases are TGTGCCAGCAGTTTAGAAGGGACAGATTTTTCCTACGAGCAGTACTTC. Protein product: CASSLEGTDFSYEQYF.

The CDR3 DNA follows: TGTGCCAGCAGCCCCCCGGCGGGAGAGACCCAGTACTTC. Residues: CASSPPAGETQYF. The chain uses TRBV11-2 and TRBJ2-5, with D perhaps matching TRBD2 (5 bases). The V gene's germline CDR1 is SGHAT and CDR2 FQNNGV. The CDR3 runs to 13 residues. Trimming cost V 5 bases and J 4 bases, with 11 bases left between them. Using reference TRBV11-2 and TRBJ2-5 for the parts outside the CDR3, the full variable domain is EAGVAQSPRYKIIEKRQSVAFWCNPISGHATLYWYQQILGQGPKLLIQFQNNGVVDDSQLPKDRFSAERLKGVDSTLKIQPAKLEDSAVYLCASSPPAGETQYFGPGTRLLVL.

This clonotype showed up just a few times. V and J are TRBV7-2 and TRBJ2-1; 8 nucleotides line up with TRBD1. V was clipped by 4 bases and J by 0 bases; unmatched bases: 20. The CDR3 spans 21 residues. Germline CDR1 and CDR2: SGHTA and FQGNSA. DNA of the CDR3: TGTGCCAGCAGCTCCCCCGGGCGTAAGGACAGGGCCAAGAGCTCCTACAATGAGCAGTTCTTC. Translation: CASSSPGRKDRAKSSYNEQFF.

This clonotype was observed at least ten times. The V gene is TRBV14, the J gene TRBJ2-7, with D hard to call. V gave up 0 bases and J gave up 2 bases, with 14 bases separating them. In germline, CDR1 is SGHDN, CDR2 FVKESK. This CDR3 is 16 amino acids long. The CDR3 region is CASSQEPADPTYEQYF. The CDR3 region has the DNA TGTGCCAGCAGCCAAGAGCCTGCCGACCCGACCTACGAGCAGTACTTC.

The V gene is TRBV3-1, the J gene TRBJ2-5; 12 nucleotides line up with TRBD2. V was clipped by 0 bases and J by 5 bases; unmatched bases: 10. Germline values: CDR1 LGHDT, CDR2 YNNKEL (reference sequence). CDR3 length equals 18 residues. CDR3 coding DNA: TGTGCCAGCAGCCAAGATCTCCTAGCGGGGGGGCGAGGGGAGACCCAGTACTTC. Protein sequence: CASSQDLLAGGRGETQYF.

This clonotype showed up just once. The chain is built from TRBV19 and TRBJ2-2; D is ambiguous. The CDR3 covers 14 residues. Trimming took off 5 bases at V and 6 bases at J, with 13 bases between the two ends. Germline V gene sequence: CDR1 LNHDA, CDR2 SQIVND (reference sequence). CDR3 sequence: CASSVTGGAGELFF. The CDR3 DNA follows: TGTGCCAGTAGTGTCACCGGTGGCGCCGGGGAGCTGTTTTTT.

As to this clonotype: One base away lies a much larger clone, so this may be a sequencing read error. The conserved final phenylalanine or tryptophan is absent from the CDR3, which likely points to a read error. The V call is TRBV4-3, the J call TRBJ1-1, with a possible D match to TRBD1 (5 bases). V lost 4 bases to trimming and J lost 2 bases, with 8 bases between them. The CDR3 consists of 13 residues. Germline V gives CDR1 LGHNA, CDR2 YSLEER. CDR3 sequence: CASSPQGNTEAFS. The DNA of the CDR3 is TGCGCCAGCAGCCCGCAGGGAAACACTGAAGCTTTCTCT.

This clonotype has at least ten counts. The V and J genes are TRBV7-2 and TRBJ2-1, with 12 bases that match TRBD2. Germline CDR1 and CDR2: SGHTA and FQGNSA. The CDR3 length is 16 residues. J lost 4 bases, V lost 3 bases, and 4 bases had no gene match. CDR3 DNA: TGTGCCAGCAGCTTCCTAGCGGGGGGGCTTTACAATGAGCAGTTCTTC. Residues: CASSFLAGGLYNEQFF. The full variable domain, with the rest looked up from reference TRBV7-2 and TRBJ2-1, is GAGVSQSPSNKVTEKGKDVELRCDPISGHTALYWYRQSLGQGLEFLIYFQGNSAPDKSGLPSDRFSAERTGGSVSTLTIQRTQQEDSAVYLCASSFLAGGLYNEQFFGPGTRLTVL.

The chain is built from TRBV7-9 and TRBJ2-5, with 7 bases that match TRBD1. CDR3 size: 15 residues. The V segment lost 0 bases and the J segment 7 bases; nucleotides outside the gene matches: 8. Germline lookup yields CDR1 SEHNR and CDR2 FQNEAQ (reference sequence). CDR3 in DNA: TGTGCCAGCAGCTTAGCGGGACAGTTCCAACGGACCCAGTACTTC. Translated, it gives CASSLAGQFQRTQYF.

Worth noting for this clonotype: A much larger clone differs by one base, so this may be a read error. The V call is TRBV20-1, the J call TRBJ2-2, with a tentative D call TRBD2 (6 bases). The germline V and J ends were trimmed by 5 bases and 2 bases, with 15 bases remaining between them. Germline CDR1 and CDR2: DFQATT and SNEGSKA (reference sequence). The CDR3 is 15 residues long. The CDR3 protein is CSAYWTNGNTGELFF. CDR3 DNA: TGCAGTGCTTACTGGACTAACGGAAACACCGGGGAGCTGTTTTTT.

This clonotype came up many times. This chain connects TRBV28 to TRBJ1-4, with D perhaps TRBD1 (5 bases). Trimming shortened V by 1 base and J by 0 bases, and 9 bases separated the two germline ends. The CDR3 sequence is 16 residues long. Germline loops: CDR1 MDHEN, CDR2 SYDVKM. CDR3 region: CASSLYQGATNEKLFF. CDR3 DNA: TGTGCCAGCAGTTTATATCAGGGCGCAACTAATGAAAAACTGTTTTTT.

This clonotype has at least ten counts. This chain joins TRBV3-1 and TRBJ2-2, with D unclear. Germline V gene lookup returns CDR1 LGHDT and CDR2 YNNKEL (reference sequence). Trimming removed 1 base from V and 7 bases from J, with 7 bases in between. There are 13 residues in the CDR3. The CDR3 here is CASSQGMGGELFF. The CDR3 region has the DNA TGTGCCAGCAGCCAAGGAATGGGCGGGGAGCTGTTTTTT.

This clonotype was recorded a few times. The genes are TRBV27 and TRBJ1-5; 7 bases map to TRBD1. The V and J ends lost 7 bases and 7 bases, in that order; junction bases with no gene match: 19. From germline, CDR1 is MNHEY and CDR2 SMNVEV (reference sequence). This CDR3 contains 17 residues. CDR3 sequence reads: CASNEVPPDRAGQPQHF. As DNA, the CDR3 is TGTGCCAGCAACGAAGTCCCCCCAGACAGGGCAGGCCAGCCCCAGCATTTT.

V usage is TRBV7-6 and J usage is TRBJ2-7; the D gene is possibly TRBD1 (5 bases). V dropped 4 bases and J dropped 7 bases, with 17 bases sitting between them. The V gene's germline CDR1 is SGHVS and CDR2 FNYEAQ. The CDR3 length is 14 residues. The CDR3: CASSSPDRFWEQYF. CDR3 bases: TGTGCCAGCAGCTCCCCTGACAGATTTTGGGAGCAGTACTTC.

This clonotype was seen just once. A single base separates this from a much larger clone, so it may be a read error. The chain has TRBV3-1 and TRBJ2-5; D is possibly TRBD1 (5 bases). Germline values: CDR1 LGHDT, CDR2 YNNKEL (reference sequence). This CDR3 is 16 amino acids long. The CDR3 DNA sequence: TGTGCCAGCAGCATAATTGGAGACAGCCTACAAGTGACCCAGTACTTC. Translating gives CASSIIGDSLQVTQYF.

This clonotype appeared many times. V is TRBV7-8 and J is TRBJ2-4; D perhaps matches TRBD1 (6 bases). Trimming took 1 base from V and 8 from J, leaving 12 bases between them. The CDR3 is 14 amino acids. Germline CDR1 and CDR2: SGHVS and FQNEAQ. DNA for the CDR3: TGTGCCAGCAGCTTAGTACAGGGCGGGTACATTCAGTACTTC. Protein: CASSLVQGGYIQYF.

Worth noting for this clonotype: With a much larger clone just one base away, this may be a read error. V usage is TRBV27 and J usage is TRBJ1-1, with no clear D. V gave up 10 bases and J gave up 8 bases, with 14 bases separating them. The CDR3 consists of 11 residues. From germline, CDR1 is MNHEY and CDR2 SMNVEV (reference sequence). The CDR3 here is CATRTGKEAFF. The CDR3 region has the DNA TGTGCCACCCGCACGGGGAAAGAAGCTTTCTTT.

This clonotype was detected ten times or more. The chain couples TRBV28 to TRBJ2-1; D call uncertain. The V and J ends lost 6 bases and 2 bases respectively, with 14 bases between them. This CDR3 region has 15 residues. Germline V gene sequence: CDR1 MDHEN, CDR2 SYDVKM. The CDR3 nucleotides read TGTGCCAGCAGCTCAGACACGGTAGCCTACAATGAGCAGTTCTTC. As protein: CASSSDTVAYNEQFF.